This T cell receptor beta chain is drawn from a study of T cell changes during pregnancy in multiple sclerosis (dated by TCRdb to about 2019). As for the study more broadly: Changes in the T cell repertoire over the course of pregnancy were examined in this study in women with multiple sclerosis.

At the junction V is shortened by 2 bases and J by 6 bases, with 11 bases in between. The CDR3 has 13 amino acids, counting the end cysteine and phenylalanine. Only the CDR3 region is kept as DNA, spanning 39 bases read in frame from base 1. The CDR1 and CDR2 encoded by the germline V gene are MNHEY and SVGAGI. Comments on this clone: Its recognized antigen is unknown. Per-nucleotide qualities are absent, and no much larger clonotype sits a single base away.

Libraries came from the immunoSEQ multiplex PCR assay. TCRdb limited this immuneACCESS table to in-frame rearrangements with V and J called. A share of clones is missing; checked studies link under half to unresolved V genes, and the rest is unexplained. The sample table contains some 54,000 clones; only one count was recorded for 94% of them. Approximately 3.7% of the sample belongs to the ten largest clones. The sequencing here drew on CD8+ T cells from peripheral blood mononuclear cells, taken in the third trimester of pregnancy. The chain is encoded by TRBV6-5 joined to TRBJ2-7; a tentative D match to TRBD1 spans 5 bases. This receptor was identified in a female donor with multiple sclerosis, enrolled in a pregnancy study. The CDR3 amino acid sequence is: CASSYKGSGEQYF. The sequenced DNA is TGTGCCAGCAGTTACAAGGGGTCGGGCGAGCAGTACTTC.